This TCR beta chain was documented in a study of PD-L1 blockade in urothelial cancer. Time point noted: peripheral blood 6 weeks after treatment start. The CDR3 has 17 amino acids. After removal of 2 bases from V and 4 bases from J, the junction contained 13 bases not matched to a gene. Germline loops: CDR1 SGHTA, CDR2 FQGNSA. A single count supports this clone. TCRdb keeps only in-frame clones here, not all; method: immunoSEQ multiplex PCR. The profile shows more than 30,000 clones, roughly nine tenths of them singletons. The sample consisted of PBMCs, taken around atezolizumab (anti-PD-L1) treatment. This chain joins TRBV7-2 and TRBJ1-2, with 7 bases that match TRBD1. This clonotype was sampled from a man of 80 years or more with urothelial cancer. The CDR3 spells CASSLLPSLTGSYGYTF. The CDR3 coding sequence is TGTGCCAGCAGCTTATTGCCCTCCCTGACAGGGAGCTATGGCTACACCTTC.